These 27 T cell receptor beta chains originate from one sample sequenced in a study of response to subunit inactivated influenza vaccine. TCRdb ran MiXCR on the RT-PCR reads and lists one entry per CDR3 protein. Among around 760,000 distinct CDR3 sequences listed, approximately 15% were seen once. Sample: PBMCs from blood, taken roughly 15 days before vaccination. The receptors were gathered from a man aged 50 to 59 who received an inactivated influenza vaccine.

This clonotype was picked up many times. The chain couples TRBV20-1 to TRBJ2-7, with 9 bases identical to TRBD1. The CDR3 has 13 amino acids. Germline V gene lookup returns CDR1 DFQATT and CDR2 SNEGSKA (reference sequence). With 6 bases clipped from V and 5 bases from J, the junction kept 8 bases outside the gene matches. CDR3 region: CSALGQGADEQYF. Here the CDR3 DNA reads TGCAGTGCGCTGGGACAGGGAGCGGACGAGCAGTACTTC.

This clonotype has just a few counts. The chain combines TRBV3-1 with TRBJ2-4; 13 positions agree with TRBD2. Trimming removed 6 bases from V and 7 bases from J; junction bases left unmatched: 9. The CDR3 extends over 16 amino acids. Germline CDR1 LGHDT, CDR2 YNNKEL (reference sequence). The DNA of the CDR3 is TGTGCCAGCAGTTTCGGACTAGCGGGAGTTAAGAACATTCAGTACTTC. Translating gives CASSFGLAGVKNIQYF.

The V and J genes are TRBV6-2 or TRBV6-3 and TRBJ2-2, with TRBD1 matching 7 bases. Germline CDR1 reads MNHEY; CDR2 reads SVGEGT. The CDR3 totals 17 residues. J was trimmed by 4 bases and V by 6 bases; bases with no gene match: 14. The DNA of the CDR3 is TGTGCCAGCAGACCGCCTATTGAGGACAGGCTCACCGGGGAGCTGTTTTTT. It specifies CASRPPIEDRLTGELFF.

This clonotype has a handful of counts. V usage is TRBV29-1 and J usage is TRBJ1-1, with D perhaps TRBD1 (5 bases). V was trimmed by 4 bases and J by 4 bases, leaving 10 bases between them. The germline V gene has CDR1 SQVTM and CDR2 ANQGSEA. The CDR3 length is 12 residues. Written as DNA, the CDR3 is TGCAGCGTTGCCCAGGGATCCACTGAAGCTTTCTTT. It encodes CSVAQGSTEAFF. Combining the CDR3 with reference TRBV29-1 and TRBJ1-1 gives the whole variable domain SAVISQKPSRDICQRGTSLTIQCQVDSQVTMMFWYRQQPGQSLTLIATANQGSEATYESGFVIDKFPISRPNLTFSTLTVSNMSPEDSSIYLCSVAQGSTEAFFGQGTRLTVV.

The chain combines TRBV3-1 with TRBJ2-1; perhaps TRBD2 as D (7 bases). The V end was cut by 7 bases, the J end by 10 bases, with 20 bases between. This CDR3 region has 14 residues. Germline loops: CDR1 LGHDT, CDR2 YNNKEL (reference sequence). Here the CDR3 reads CASIMGGASGEQFF. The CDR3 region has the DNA TGTGCCAGCATTATGGGGGGGGCCTCAGGAGAGCAGTTCTTC.

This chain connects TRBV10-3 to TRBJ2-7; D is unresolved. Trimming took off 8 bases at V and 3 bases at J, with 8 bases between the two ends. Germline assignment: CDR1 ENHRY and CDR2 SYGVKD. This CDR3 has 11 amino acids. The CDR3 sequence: CAISGRYEQYF. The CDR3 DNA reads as TGTGCCATCTCTGGCCGCTACGAGCAGTACTTC.

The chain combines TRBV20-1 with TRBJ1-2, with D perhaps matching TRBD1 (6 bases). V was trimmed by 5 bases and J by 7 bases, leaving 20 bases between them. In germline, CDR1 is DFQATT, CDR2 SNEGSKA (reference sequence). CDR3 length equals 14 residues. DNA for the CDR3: TGCAGTGCTCGCCCGCCTGACAGGAGGGTTGGCTACACCTTC. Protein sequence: CSARPPDRRVGYTF.

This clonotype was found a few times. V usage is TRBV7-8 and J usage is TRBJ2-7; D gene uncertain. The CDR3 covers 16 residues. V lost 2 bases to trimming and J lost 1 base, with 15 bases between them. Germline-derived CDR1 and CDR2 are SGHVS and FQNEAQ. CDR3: CASSLIQVFQSYEQYF. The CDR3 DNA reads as TGTGCCAGCAGCTTAATTCAGGTCTTCCAATCCTACGAGCAGTACTTC.

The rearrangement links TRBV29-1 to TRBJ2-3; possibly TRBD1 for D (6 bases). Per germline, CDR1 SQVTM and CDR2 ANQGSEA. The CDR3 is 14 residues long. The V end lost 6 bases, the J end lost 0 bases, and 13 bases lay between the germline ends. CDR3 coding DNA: TGCAGCGTCGAACAGGGCTCTAGCACAGATACGCAGTATTTT. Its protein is CSVEQGSSTDTQYF.

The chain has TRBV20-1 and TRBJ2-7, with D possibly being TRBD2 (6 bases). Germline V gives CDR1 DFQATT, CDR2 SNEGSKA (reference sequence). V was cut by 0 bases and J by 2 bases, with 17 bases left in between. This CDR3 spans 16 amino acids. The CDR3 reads CSARDELAAGPYEQYF. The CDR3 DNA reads TGCAGTGCTAGAGATGAGTTAGCCGCGGGACCCTACGAGCAGTACTTC.

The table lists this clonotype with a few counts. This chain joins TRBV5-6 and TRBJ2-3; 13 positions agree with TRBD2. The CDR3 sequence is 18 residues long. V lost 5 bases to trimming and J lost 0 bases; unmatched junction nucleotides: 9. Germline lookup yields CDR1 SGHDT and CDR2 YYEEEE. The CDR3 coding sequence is TGTGCCAGCAGGGCGGGACTAGCGGGACATAAAAGCACAGATACGCAGTATTTT. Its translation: CASRAGLAGHKSTDTQYF. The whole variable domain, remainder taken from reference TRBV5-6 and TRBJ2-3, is DAGVTQSPTHLIKTRGQQVTLRCSPKSGHDTVSWYQQALGQGPQFIFQYYEEEERQRGNFPDRFSGHQFPNYSSELNVNALLLGDSALYLCASRAGLAGHKSTDTQYFGPGTRLTVL.

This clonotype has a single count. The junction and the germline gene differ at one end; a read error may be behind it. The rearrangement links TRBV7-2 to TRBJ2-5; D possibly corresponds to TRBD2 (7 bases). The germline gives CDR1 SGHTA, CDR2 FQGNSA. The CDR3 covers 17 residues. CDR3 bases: TGTGCCGGCAGCGCCTACCCCCGGGGGGCGATTGGTGAGACCCAGTACTTC. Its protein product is CAGSAYPRGAIGETQYF.

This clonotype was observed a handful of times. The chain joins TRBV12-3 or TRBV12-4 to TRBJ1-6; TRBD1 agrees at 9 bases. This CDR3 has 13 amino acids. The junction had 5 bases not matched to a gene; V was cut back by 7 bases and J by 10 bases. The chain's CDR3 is CASNRGQGSPLHF. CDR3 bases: TGTGCCAGCAACCGGGGACAGGGATCACCCCTCCACTTT.

The CDR3 sequence: CASSLRQGRGTEAFF. The DNA for the CDR3 is TGCGCCAGCAGCCTCCGACAGGGTCGGGGCACTGAAGCTTTCTTT. This chain connects TRBV5-1 to TRBJ1-1, with 7 bases matching TRBD1. CDR1 is SGHRS and CDR2 is YFSETQ in the germline V gene. Losses at the gene ends were 4 bases for V and 4 bases for J; bases not matched to a gene: 10. The CDR3 spans 15 residues.

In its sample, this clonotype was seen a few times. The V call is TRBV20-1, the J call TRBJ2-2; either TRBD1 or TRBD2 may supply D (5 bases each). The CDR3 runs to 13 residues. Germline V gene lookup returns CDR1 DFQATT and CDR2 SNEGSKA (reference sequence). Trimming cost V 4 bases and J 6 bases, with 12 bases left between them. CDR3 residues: CSATPGSAGELFF. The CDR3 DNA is TGCAGTGCTACCCCAGGGAGTGCCGGGGAGCTGTTTTTT.

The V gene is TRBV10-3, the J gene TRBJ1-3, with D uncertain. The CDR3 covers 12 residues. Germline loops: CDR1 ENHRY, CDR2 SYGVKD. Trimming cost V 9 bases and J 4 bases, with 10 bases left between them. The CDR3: CAMLNPGNTIYF. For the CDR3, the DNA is TGTGCCATGCTCAATCCCGGAAACACCATATATTTT.

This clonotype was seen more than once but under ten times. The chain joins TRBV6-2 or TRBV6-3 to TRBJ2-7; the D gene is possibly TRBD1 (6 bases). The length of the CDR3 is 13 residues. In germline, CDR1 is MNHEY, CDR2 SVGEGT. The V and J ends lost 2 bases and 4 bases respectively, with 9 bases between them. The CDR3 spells CASSYMDSYEQYF. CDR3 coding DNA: TGTGCCAGCAGTTACATGGACAGTTACGAGCAGTACTTC.

The CDR3 loop reads CASSFLAGFYEQYF. The CDR3 nucleotides read TGTGCCAGCAGCTTCCTAGCAGGCTTCTACGAGCAGTACTTC. V usage is TRBV11-2 and J usage is TRBJ2-7, with D tentatively TRBD2 (5 bases). CDR1 and CDR2 from the germline V gene are SGHAT and FQNNGV. The CDR3 loop spans 14 amino acids. V was shortened by 3 bases and J by 3 bases, with 12 bases between the two germline ends.

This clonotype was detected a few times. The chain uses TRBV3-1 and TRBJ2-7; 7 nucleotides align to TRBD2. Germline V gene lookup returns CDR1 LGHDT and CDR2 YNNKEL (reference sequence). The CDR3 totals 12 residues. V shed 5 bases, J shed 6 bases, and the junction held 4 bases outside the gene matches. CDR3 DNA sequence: TGTGCCAGCAGCGACCCGGGGGGCGAGCAGTACTTC. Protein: CASSDPGGEQYF.

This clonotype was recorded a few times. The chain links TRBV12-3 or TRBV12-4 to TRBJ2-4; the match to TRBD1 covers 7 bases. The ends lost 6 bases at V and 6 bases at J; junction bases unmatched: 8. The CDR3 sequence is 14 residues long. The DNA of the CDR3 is TGTGCCAGCAGCGACAGGGTGATAACAAACATTCAGTACTTC. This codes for CASSDRVITNIQYF.

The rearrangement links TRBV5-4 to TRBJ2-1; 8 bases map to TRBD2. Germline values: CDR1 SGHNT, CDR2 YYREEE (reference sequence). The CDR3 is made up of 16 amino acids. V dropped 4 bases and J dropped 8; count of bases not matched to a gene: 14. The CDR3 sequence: CASSPGGGAGGHEQFF. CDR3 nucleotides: TGTGCCAGCAGCCCCGGGGGGGGGGCGGGCGGTCATGAGCAGTTCTTC. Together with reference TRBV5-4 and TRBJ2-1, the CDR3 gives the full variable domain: ETGVTQSPTHLIKTRGQQVTLRCSSQSGHNTVSWYQQALGQGPQFIFQYYREEENGRGNFPPRFSGLQFPNYSSELNVNALELDDSALYLCASSPGGGAGGHEQFFGPGTRLTVL.

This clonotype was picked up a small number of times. The CDR3 is CSATTETNYGYTF. CDR3 nucleotides: TGCAGTGCTACGACAGAAACTAACTATGGCTACACCTTC. The chain carries TRBV20-1 and TRBJ1-2, with D maybe TRBD1 (5 bases). Germline V lookup: CDR1 DFQATT, CDR2 SNEGSKA (reference sequence). The CDR3 extends over 13 amino acids. V lost 4 bases, J lost 0 bases, and 9 bases lay in between.

The CDR3 DNA is TGTGCCAGCAGTTTCCCCTCTCAGGGAGGCGAGCAGTACTTC. Translation gives CASSFPSQGGEQYF. J is TRBJ2-7 and V is TRBV27; TRBD2 is a possible D gene (6 bases). Between the trimmed V and J ends, which lost 3 bases and 6 bases, there was a span of 15 bases. Germline loops: CDR1 MNHEY, CDR2 SMNVEV (reference sequence). The CDR3 spans 14 residues.

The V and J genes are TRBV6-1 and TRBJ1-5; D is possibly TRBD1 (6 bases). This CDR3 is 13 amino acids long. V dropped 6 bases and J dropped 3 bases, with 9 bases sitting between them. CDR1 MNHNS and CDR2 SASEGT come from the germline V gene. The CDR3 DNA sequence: TGTGCCAGCAGAGGACAGACCAATCAGCCCCAGCATTTT. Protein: CASRGQTNQPQHF.

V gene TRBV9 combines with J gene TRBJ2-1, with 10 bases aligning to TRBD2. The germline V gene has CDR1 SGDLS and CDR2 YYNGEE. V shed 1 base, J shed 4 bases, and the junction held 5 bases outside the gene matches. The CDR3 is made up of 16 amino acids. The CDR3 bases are TGTGCCAGCAGCGTACCGGGACTAGCGATGTACAATGAGCAGTTCTTC. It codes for CASSVPGLAMYNEQFF.

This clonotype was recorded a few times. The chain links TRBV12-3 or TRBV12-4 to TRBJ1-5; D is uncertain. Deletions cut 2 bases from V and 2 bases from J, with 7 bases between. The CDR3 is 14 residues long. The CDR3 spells CASSLTQGNQPQHF. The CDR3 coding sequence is TGTGCCAGCAGTTTAACCCAGGGCAATCAGCCCCAGCATTTT.

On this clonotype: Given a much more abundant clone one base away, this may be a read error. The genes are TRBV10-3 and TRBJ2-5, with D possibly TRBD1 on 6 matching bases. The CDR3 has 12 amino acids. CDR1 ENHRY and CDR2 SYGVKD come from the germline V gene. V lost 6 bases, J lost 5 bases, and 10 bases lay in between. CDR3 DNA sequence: TGTGCCATCAGGGGAACAGGGGAGACCCAGTACTTC. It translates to CAIRGTGETQYF.